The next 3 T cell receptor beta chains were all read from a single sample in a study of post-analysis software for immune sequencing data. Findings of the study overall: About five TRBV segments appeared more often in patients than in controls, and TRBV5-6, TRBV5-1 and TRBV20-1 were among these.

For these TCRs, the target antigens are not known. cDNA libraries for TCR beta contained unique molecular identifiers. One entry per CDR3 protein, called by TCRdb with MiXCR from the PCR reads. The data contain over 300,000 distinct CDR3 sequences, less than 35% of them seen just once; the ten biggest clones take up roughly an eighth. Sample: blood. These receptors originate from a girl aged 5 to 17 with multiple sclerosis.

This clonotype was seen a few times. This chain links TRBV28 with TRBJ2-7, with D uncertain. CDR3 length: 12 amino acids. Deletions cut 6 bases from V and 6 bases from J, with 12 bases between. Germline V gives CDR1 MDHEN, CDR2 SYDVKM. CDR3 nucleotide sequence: TGTGCCAGCAGCTCGCCCCCGGTCGAGCAGTACTTC. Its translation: CASSSPPVEQYF. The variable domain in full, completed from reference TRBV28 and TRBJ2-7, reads DVKVTQSSRYLVKRTGEKVFLECVQDMDHENMFWYRQDPGLGLRLIYFSYDVKMKEKGDIPEGYSVSREKKERFSLILESASTNQTSMYLCASSSPPVEQYFGPGTRLTVT.

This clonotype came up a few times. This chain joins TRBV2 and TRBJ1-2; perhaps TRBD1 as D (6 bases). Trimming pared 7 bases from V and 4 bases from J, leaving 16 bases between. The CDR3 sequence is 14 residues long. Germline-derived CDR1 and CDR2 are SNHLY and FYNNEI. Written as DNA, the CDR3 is TGTGCCAGCACCCCGGGGGCCCCATTCTATGGCTACACCTTC. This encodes CASTPGAPFYGYTF.

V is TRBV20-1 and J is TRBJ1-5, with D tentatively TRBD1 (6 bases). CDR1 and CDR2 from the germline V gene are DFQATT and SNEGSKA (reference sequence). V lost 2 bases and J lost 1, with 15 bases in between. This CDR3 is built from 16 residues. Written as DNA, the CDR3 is TGCAGTGCTAGACCCCACGGCAGGGGAAGCAATCAGCCCCAGCATTTT. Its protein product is CSARPHGRGSNQPQHF.